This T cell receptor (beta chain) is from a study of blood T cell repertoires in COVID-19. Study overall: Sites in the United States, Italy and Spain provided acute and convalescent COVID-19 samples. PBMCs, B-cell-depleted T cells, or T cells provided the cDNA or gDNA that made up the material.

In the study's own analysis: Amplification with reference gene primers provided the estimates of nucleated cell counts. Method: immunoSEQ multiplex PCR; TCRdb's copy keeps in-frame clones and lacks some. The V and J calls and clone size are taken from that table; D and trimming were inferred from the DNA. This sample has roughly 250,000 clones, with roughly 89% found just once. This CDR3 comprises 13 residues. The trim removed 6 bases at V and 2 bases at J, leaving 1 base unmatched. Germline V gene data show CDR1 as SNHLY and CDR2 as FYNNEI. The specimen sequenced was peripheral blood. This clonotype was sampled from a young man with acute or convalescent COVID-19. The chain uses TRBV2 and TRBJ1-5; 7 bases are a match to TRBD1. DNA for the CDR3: TGTGCCAGCAGCCAGGGGGGCAATCAGCCCCAGCATTTT. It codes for CASSQGGNQPQHF.